These 9 T cell receptor beta chains were all obtained from the same sample, sequenced in a study of cytomegalovirus exposure and HLA in healthy donors. Vbeta (60) and Jbeta (13) primers were used in the PCR. The method was immunoSEQ multiplex PCR; TCRdb's version includes in-frame clones alone and lacks a portion of them. The sample shows about 110,000 clones, 65% to 80% of them seen only once. Sequencing was carried out using PBMCs. The source is a man younger than 45 in good health and CMV-seropositive.

With regard to this clone: Other DNA sequences in this sample translate to the same CDR3. This chain connects TRBV7-2 to TRBJ1-2, with D perhaps matching TRBD1 (6 bases). This CDR3 comprises 13 residues. In germline, CDR1 is SGHTA, CDR2 FQGNSA. V was cut by 1 base and J by 5 bases, with 8 bases left in between. The CDR3, as DNA: TGTGCCAGCAGCTTAGGACAGGTTTATGGCTACACCTTC. This sequence encodes CASSLGQVYGYTF.

This chain uses TRBV2 with TRBJ1-1; D is unresolved. There are 12 residues in the CDR3. The V end was cut by 1 base, the J end by 7 bases, with 7 bases between. Looked up from germline, CDR1 is SNHLY and CDR2 is FYNNEI. This CDR3 is CASSEVVSEAFF. As DNA, the CDR3 is TGTGCCAGCAGTGAAGTCGTGAGTGAAGCTTTCTTT. Using reference TRBV2 and TRBJ1-1 for the parts outside the CDR3, the full variable domain is EPEVTQTPSHQVTQMGQEVILRCVPISNHLYFYWYRQILGQKVEFLVSFYNNEISEKSEIFDDQFSVERPDGSNFTLKIRSTKLEDSAMYFCASSEVVSEAFFGQGTRLTVV.

The rearrangement uses TRBV9 and TRBJ2-3, with D possibly matching TRBD1 (5 bases). The CDR3 runs 15 residues. Trimming took off 3 bases at V and 4 bases at J, with 15 bases between the two ends. CDR1 and CDR2 (germline): SGDLS, YYNGEE. The CDR3 is CASSEGAVFADTQYF. The CDR3 region has the DNA TGTGCCAGCAGCGAAGGGGCGGTCTTCGCAGATACGCAGTATTTT.

For the CDR3, the DNA is TGTGCCAGCAGCCGAGGAGCGATTGGGACCGGGGAGCTGTTTTTT. Encoded protein: CASSRGAIGTGELFF. The chain carries TRBV28 and TRBJ2-2; D unclear. V was clipped by 6 bases and J by 5 bases, with 16 bases between them. Germline assignment: CDR1 MDHEN and CDR2 SYDVKM. There are 15 residues in the CDR3.

This clone appeared once. The V and J genes are TRBV7-8 and TRBJ1-6; D is perhaps TRBD1 (5 bases). The CDR3 contains 14 residues. Germline assignment: CDR1 SGHVS and CDR2 FQNEAQ. The ends were cut back, 6 bases at V and 8 bases at J, with 14 bases in the middle. CDR3 region: CASRYGGIDSPLHF. As DNA, the CDR3 is TGTGCCAGCAGGTACGGGGGGATTGATTCACCCCTCCACTTT.

J is TRBJ1-2 and V is TRBV4-3; 7 positions agree with TRBD1. Germline CDR1 reads LGHNA; CDR2 reads YSLEER. The ends lost 3 bases at V and 8 bases at J; junction bases unmatched: 9. The CDR3 totals 14 residues. This CDR3 is CASSHPTGLGGYTF. CDR3 in DNA: TGCGCCAGCAGCCACCCGACAGGGCTGGGAGGCTACACCTTC.

V gene TRBV6-5 combines with J gene TRBJ1-1; 8 positions agree with TRBD1. V gave up 8 bases and J gave up 1 base; unmatched junction bases: 6. This CDR3 spans 14 amino acids. Germline V gives CDR1 MNHEY, CDR2 SVGAGI. The chain's CDR3 is CASGRQGRNTEAFF. The CDR3 DNA sequence: TGTGCCAGCGGGAGACAGGGGAGGAACACTGAAGCTTTCTTT.

This chain joins TRBV5-1 and TRBJ1-1; 7 nucleotides match TRBD1. This CDR3 is built from 14 residues. V lost 4 bases to trimming and J lost 7 bases; unmatched junction nucleotides: 10. Germline lookup yields CDR1 SGHRS and CDR2 YFSETQ. This CDR3 reads CASSPQQGWVEAFF. The CDR3 DNA reads TGCGCCAGCAGCCCACAACAGGGGTGGGTTGAAGCTTTCTTT.

This clone was seen a few times. For the CDR3, the DNA is TGTGCCAGCAGTACTGAGGACAGATACACTGAAGCTTTCTTT. Translation gives CASSTEDRYTEAFF. This chain uses TRBV6-5 with TRBJ1-1, with D tentatively TRBD1 (6 bases). Germline lookup yields CDR1 MNHEY and CDR2 SVGAGI. The CDR3 sequence is 14 residues long. Trimming took 5 bases from V and 3 from J, leaving 13 bases between them.